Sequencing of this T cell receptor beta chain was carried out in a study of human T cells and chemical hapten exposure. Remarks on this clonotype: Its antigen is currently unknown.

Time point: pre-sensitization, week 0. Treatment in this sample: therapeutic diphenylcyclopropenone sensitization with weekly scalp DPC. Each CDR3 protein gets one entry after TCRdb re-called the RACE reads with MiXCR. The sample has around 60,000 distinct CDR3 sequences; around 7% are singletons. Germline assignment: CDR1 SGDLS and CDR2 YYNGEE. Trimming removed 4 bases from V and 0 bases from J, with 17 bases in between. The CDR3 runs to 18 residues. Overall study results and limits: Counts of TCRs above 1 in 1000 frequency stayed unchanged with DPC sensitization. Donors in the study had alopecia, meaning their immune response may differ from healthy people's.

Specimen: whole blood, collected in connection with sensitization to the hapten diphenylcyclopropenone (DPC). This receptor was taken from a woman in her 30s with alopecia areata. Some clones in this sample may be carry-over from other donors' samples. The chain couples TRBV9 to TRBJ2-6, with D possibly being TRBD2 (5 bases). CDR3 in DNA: TGTGCCAGCAGCCCCTCCTTGGGAGCCGCCTCTGGGGCCAACGTCCTGACTTTC. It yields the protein CASSPSLGAASGANVLTF.